This entry describes one T cell receptor beta chain. Its antigen is undetermined. This sample's TCRbeta library carried unique molecular identifier barcodes. TCRdb itself ran the PCR reads through MiXCR, one entry per CDR3 protein. The table lists some 130,000 distinct CDR3 sequences, 9.5% to 10% of them singletons. The data originate from a study of T-cell reconstitution after alpha-beta-depleted transplantation in children. The ends lost 6 bases at V and 0 bases at J; junction bases unmatched: 5. The germline CDR1 and CDR2 sequences are MNHNS and SASEGT. This CDR3 contains 15 residues. General observations from the study: It was newly produced T cells that mostly accounted for T-cell counts and diversity one year after transplant. Two months or so post-transplant, alpha-beta T cells reportedly derived from several hundred expanded graft clones. In some patients, recipient T cells and intrathymic progenitors surviving conditioning explained high day-60 diversity.

Sequenced material: PBMCs, mostly from graft donor cells, taken 180 days after TCRalphabeta/CD19-depleted stem cell transplant. The chain is built from TRBV6-1 and TRBJ2-4; 7 bases fit TRBD1. The receptor comes from a girl under two years old who had a stem cell transplant for combined immunodeficiency, so the T cells may come from the graft donor. In DNA, the CDR3 is TGTGCCAGCAGCAGGGGACAGACAGCCAAAAACATTCAGTACTTC. Translation gives CASSRGQTAKNIQYF.